This T cell receptor beta chain was observed in a study of early T cells in non-severe SARS-CoV-2 infection. Study as a whole: Investigators sequenced bulk RNA drawn from unsorted whole blood, and chains remained unpaired.

MiXCR was run by TCRdb on the 5' RACE reads, yielding one entry per CDR3 protein. The sample carries roughly 27,000 distinct CDR3 sequences, about 4% recorded once. There are many counts of this clonotype. Germline CDR1 and CDR2: SEHNR and FQNEAQ (reference sequence). This CDR3 comprises 14 residues. Trimming cost V 4 bases and J 4 bases; bases outside gene matches: 7. This receptor was obtained from an adult who was a healthcare worker with PCR-confirmed SARS-CoV-2 infection or an uninfected control (not recorded which). The chain links TRBV7-9 to TRBJ2-7, with 7 bases identical to TRBD2. The sample consisted of whole blood. The CDR3 bases are TGTGCCAGCAGCTACAGCGGGAACCGGTACGAGCAGTACTTC. It codes for CASSYSGNRYEQYF.